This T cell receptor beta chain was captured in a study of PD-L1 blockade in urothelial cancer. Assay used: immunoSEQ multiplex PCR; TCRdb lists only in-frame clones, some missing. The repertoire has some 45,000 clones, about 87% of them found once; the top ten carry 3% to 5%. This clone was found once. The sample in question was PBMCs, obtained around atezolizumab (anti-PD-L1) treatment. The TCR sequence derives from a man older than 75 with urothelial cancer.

The CDR3 region is CAWSVGGASGETQYF. The CDR3 nucleotides read TGTGCCTGGAGTGTGGGGGGGGCTTCGGGAGAGACCCAGTACTTC. V and J are TRBV30 and TRBJ2-5; D is perhaps TRBD2 (7 bases). CDR3 length equals 15 residues. The V end was cut by 0 bases, the J end by 4 bases, with 15 bases between. In germline, CDR1 is GTSNPN, CDR2 SVGIG (reference sequence).